This T cell receptor beta chain was found in a study of T cell responses to AZD1222 COVID-19 vaccine. The ends were cut back, 8 bases at V and 4 bases at J, with 21 bases in the middle. Germline-derived CDR1 and CDR2 are MNHEY and SVGAGI. This CDR3 has 15 residues. TCRdb's copy holds only in-frame clones and misses some; the assay was immunoSEQ multiplex PCR. The sample lists 180,000 or so clones; more than 80% were seen once. Overall study results and limits: The span of vaccine-associated CD4 TCRs extended across spike, with dominance at 160-218 and 743-854.

Of note for this clone: The antigen remains undetermined.

The chain has TRBV6-5 and TRBJ2-7; D is possibly TRBD1 (5 bases). The source was peripheral blood, collected on day 0 of AZD1222 vaccination. The TCR comes from an adult in good health. CDR3 region: CASLGAPSDGYEQYF. The CDR3 DNA follows: TGTGCCAGCCTAGGGGCACCGAGCGATGGTTACGAGCAGTACTTC.